This TCR beta chain appears in the sequencing data of a study of T cells in Graves' hyperthyroidism and ophthalmopathy. Broader study findings: From stable hyperthyroidism, ophthalmopathy was separated by a 13 V-J model.

Patients with uncontrolled infections, other autoimmune diseases, pregnancy or lactation were excluded. This CDR3 is 14 amino acids long. CDR1 and CDR2 (germline): SGHRS, YFSETQ. V lost 1 base, J lost 7 bases, and 7 bases stayed unmatched. This clonotype was found many times. Its antigen is not identified. Authors of the study amplified TCR beta CDR3 regions from RNA transcripts. Initially, a first-round RT-PCR of the TCR CDR3 employed the HTBI primer set. One entry per CDR3 protein results from TCRdb running MiXCR on the multiplex PCR reads. Among more than 600,000 distinct CDR3 sequences listed, about 16% were seen once.

This TCR was recovered from a man aged 18 to 30 with Graves' hyperthyroidism. The gene calls are TRBV5-1 and TRBJ2-7, with 8 bases fitting TRBD1. Specimen: blood. CDR3 in DNA: TGCGCCAGCAGCTTGTCAGGGGGCGCGGGGGAGCAGTACTTC. Translation: CASSLSGGAGEQYF.